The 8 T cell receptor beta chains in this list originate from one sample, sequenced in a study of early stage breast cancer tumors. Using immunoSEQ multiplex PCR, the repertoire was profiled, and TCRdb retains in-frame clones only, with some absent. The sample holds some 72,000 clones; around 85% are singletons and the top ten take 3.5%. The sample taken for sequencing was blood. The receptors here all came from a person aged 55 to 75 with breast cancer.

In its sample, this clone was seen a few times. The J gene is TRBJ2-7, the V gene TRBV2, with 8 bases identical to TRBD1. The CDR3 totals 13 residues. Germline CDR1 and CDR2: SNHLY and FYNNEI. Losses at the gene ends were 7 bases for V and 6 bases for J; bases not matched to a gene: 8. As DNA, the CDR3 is TGTGCCAGCAAAAGCAGGGGGCCAACCGAGCAGTACTTC. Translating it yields CASKSRGPTEQYF.

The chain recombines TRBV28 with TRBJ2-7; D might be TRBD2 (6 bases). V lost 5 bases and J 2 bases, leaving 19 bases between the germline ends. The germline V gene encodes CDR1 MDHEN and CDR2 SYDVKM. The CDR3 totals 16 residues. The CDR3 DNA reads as TGTGCCAGCAGTCTACCCGCCGGGAGACCGACCTACGAGCAGTACTTC. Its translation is CASSLPAGRPTYEQYF.

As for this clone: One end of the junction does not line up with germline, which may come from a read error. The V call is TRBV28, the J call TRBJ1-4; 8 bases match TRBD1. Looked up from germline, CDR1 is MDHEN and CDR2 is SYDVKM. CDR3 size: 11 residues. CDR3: CASSEGTGRVF. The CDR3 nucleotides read TGTGCCAGCAGTGAAGGGACAGGCCGGGTTTTT.

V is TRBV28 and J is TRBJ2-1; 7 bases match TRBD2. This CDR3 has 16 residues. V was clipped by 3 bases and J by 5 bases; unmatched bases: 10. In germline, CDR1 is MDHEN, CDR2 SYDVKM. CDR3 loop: CASSFWRGGVNNEQFF. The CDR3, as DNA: TGTGCCAGCAGTTTTTGGAGGGGAGGGGTCAACAATGAGCAGTTCTTC.

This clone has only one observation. CDR3 sequence: CATQSSNQPQHF. CDR3 coding DNA: TGTGCCACCCAGAGTAGCAATCAGCCCCAGCATTTT. V gene TRBV19 combines with J gene TRBJ1-5; D is undetermined. The V gene lost 10 bases and the J gene lost 0 bases, with 7 bases spanning the gap. CDR3 length equals 12 residues. In germline, CDR1 is LNHDA, CDR2 SQIVND (reference sequence).

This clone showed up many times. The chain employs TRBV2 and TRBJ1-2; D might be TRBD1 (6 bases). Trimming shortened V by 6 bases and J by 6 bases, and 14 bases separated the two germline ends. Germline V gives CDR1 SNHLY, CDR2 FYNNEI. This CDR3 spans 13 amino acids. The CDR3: CASSSTGLDGYTF. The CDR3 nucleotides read TGTGCCAGCAGCAGTACAGGGCTCGATGGCTACACCTTC.

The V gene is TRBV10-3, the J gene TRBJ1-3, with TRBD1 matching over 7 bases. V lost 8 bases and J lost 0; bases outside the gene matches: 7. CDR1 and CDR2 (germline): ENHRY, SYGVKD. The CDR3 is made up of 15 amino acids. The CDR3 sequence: CAIGQAESSGNTIYF. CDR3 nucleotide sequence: TGTGCCATCGGACAGGCGGAGAGCTCTGGAAACACCATATATTTT.

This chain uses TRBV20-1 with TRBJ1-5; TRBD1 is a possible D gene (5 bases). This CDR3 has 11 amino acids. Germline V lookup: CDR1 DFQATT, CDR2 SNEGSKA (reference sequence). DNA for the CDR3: TGCAGCCCGACAGACAATCAGCCCCAGCATTTT. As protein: CSPTDNQPQHF.